This T cell receptor (beta chain) was recovered during a study of beta chain features in type 1 diabetes. Study information: Healthy donors, compared against patients, showed similar age, gender and cell yields. Sorted cells numbering 107,917,701 were examined across all samples.

Trimming took off 5 bases at V and 0 bases at J, with 14 bases between the two ends. The CDR3 consists of 16 residues. The germline CDR1 and CDR2 sequences are SEHNR and FQNEAQ (reference sequence). In its sample, this clone was seen a few times. Its antigen remains unknown. General study findings and limits: For Type 1 diabetes patients, all four CD4+ subsets carried TCRB CDR3s that were moderately but significantly shorter. When cDNA is sequenced, cells with high TCR expression could be over-represented.

The collection from each donor was one heparinised blood draw averaging around 0.11 L. As every portion of the isolated RNA was reverse transcribed, the sequencing read expressed TCRB transcripts. The protocol was immunoSEQ multiplex PCR, while the TCRdb copy is restricted to in-frame clones and leaves out a portion. The sample includes around 46,000 clones, around 45% seen only once; the top ten take approximately 0.13%. The sample consisted of stem cell memory CD4+ T cells from blood. The chain is built from TRBV7-9 and TRBJ1-3; no definite D call. This TCR was sampled from a man aged 25-40 years with type 1 diabetes. The CDR3 sequence: CASSQTRTFSGNTIYF. The CDR3, as DNA: TGTGCCAGCAGCCAAACTAGGACGTTCTCTGGAAACACCATATATTTT.